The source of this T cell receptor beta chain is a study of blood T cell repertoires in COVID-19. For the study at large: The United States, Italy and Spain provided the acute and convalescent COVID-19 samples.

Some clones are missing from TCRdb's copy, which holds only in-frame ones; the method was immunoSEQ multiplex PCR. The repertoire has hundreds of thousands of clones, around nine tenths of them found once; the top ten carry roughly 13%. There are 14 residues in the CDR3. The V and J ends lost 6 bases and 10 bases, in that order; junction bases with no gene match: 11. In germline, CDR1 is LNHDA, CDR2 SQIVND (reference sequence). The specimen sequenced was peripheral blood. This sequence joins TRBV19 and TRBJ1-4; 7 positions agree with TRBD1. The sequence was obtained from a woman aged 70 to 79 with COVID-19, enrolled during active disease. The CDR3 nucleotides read TGTGCCAGTAGCCTCGGGACAGCCCGGGGAAAACTGTTTTTT. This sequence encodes CASSLGTARGKLFF.